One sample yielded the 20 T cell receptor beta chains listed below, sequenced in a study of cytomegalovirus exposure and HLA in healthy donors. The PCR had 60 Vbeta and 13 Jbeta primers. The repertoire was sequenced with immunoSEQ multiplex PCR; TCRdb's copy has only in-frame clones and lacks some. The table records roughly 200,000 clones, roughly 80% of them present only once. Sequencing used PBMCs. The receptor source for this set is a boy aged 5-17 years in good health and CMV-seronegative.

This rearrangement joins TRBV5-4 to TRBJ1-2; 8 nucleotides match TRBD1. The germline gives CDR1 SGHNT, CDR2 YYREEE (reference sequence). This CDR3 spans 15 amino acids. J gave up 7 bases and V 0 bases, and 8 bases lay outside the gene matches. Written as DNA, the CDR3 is TGTGCCAGCAGCTTGGCAGTGGGACAGGCCTCTGGCTACACCTTC. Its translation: CASSLAVGQASGYTF.

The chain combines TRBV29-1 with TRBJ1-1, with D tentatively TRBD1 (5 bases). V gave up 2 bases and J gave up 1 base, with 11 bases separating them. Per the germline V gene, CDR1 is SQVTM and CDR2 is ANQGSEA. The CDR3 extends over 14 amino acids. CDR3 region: CSVEPRQKNTEAFF. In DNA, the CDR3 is TGCAGCGTTGAACCCCGACAGAAGAACACTGAAGCTTTCTTT.

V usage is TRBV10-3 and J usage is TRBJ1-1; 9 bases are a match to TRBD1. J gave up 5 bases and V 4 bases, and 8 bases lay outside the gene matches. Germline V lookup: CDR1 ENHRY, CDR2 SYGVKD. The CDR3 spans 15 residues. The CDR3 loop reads CAISAGTGWGTEAFF. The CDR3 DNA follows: TGTGCCATCAGTGCTGGGACAGGGTGGGGGACTGAAGCTTTCTTT.

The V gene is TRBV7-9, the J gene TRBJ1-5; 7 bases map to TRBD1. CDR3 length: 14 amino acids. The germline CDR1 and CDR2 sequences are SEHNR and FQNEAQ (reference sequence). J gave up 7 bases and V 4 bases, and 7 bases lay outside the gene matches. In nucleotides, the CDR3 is TGTGCCAGCAGCTCACCACAGGGGAACCAGCCCCAGCATTTT. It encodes CASSSPQGNQPQHF. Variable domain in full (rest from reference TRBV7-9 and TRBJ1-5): DTGVSQNPRHKITKRGQNVTFRCDPISEHNRLYWYRQTLGQGPEFLTYFQNEAQLEKSRLLSDRFSAERPKGSFSTLEIQRTEQGDSAMYLCASSSPQGNQPQHFGDGTRLSIL.

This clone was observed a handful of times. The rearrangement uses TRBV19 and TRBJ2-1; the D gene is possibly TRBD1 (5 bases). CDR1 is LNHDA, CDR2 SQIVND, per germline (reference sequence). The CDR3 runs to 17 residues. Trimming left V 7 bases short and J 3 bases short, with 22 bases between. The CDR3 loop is CASMAGQEVGYYNEQFF. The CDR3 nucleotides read TGTGCCAGTATGGCAGGGCAAGAAGTTGGATACTACAATGAGCAGTTCTTC.

CDR3 loop: CASSHGRQRGNTEAFF. As DNA, the CDR3 is TGCGCCAGCAGCCACGGACGGCAAAGGGGGAACACTGAAGCTTTCTTT. The gene calls are TRBV4-1 and TRBJ1-1; tentative D call: TRBD1 (5 bases). The CDR3 is 16 residues long. Germline CDR1 MGHRA, CDR2 YSYEKL. Trimming shortened V by 3 bases and J by 1 base, and 15 bases separated the two germline ends.

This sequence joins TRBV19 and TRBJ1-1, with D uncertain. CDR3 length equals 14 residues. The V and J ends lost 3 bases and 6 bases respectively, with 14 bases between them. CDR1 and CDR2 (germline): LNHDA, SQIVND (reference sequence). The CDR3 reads CASSIPGVEPEAFF. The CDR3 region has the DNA TGTGCCAGTAGTATCCCCGGGGTGGAGCCTGAAGCTTTCTTT.

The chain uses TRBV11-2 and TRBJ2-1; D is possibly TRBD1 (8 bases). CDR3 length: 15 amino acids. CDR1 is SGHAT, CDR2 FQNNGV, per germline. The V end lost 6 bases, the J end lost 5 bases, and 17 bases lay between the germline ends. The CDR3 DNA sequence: TGTGCCAGCAGTCCTACAGGGGGGGTCCACAATGAGCAGTTCTTC. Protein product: CASSPTGGVHNEQFF.

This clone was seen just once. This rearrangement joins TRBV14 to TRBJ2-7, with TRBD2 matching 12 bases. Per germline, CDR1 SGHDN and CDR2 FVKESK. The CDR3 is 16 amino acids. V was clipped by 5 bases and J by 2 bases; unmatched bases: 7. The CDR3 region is CASSTRLAGVPYEQYF. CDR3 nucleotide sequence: TGTGCCAGCAGCACCCGACTAGCGGGAGTCCCCTACGAGCAGTACTTC.

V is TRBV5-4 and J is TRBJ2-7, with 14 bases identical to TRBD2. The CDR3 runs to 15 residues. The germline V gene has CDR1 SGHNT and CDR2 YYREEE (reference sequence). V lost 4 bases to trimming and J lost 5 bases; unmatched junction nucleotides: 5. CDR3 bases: TGTGCCAGCAGCGGCCCGGGACTAGCGGGAGACGAGCAGTACTTC. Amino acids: CASSGPGLAGDEQYF. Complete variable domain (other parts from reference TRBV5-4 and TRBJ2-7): ETGVTQSPTHLIKTRGQQVTLRCSSQSGHNTVSWYQQALGQGPQFIFQYYREEENGRGNFPPRFSGLQFPNYSSELNVNALELDDSALYLCASSGPGLAGDEQYFGPGTRLTVT.

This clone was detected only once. The CDR3 loop reads CASSLLAGRLTYEQYF. The DNA of the CDR3 is TGTGCCAGCAGCTTGCTAGCGGGCAGACTGACCTACGAGCAGTACTTC. The V gene is TRBV11-3, the J gene TRBJ2-7, with TRBD2 identical over 8 bases. Germline V gives CDR1 SGHNT, CDR2 YENEEA. With 3 bases clipped from V and 2 bases from J, the junction kept 9 bases outside the gene matches. This CDR3 spans 16 amino acids.

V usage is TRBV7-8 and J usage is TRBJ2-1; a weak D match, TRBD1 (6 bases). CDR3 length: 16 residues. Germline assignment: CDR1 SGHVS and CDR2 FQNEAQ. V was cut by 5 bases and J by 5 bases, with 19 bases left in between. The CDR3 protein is CASSQDSKIANNEQFF. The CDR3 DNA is TGTGCCAGCAGCCAGGACAGTAAGATTGCAAACAATGAGCAGTTCTTC.

The CDR3 DNA reads as TGTGCCAGCAGTGGGCTAGCGGGAGCCCGATACAATGAGCAGTTCTTC. Translation: CASSGLAGARYNEQFF. The rearrangement links TRBV2 to TRBJ2-1, with TRBD2 identical over 10 bases. After removal of 4 bases from V and 4 bases from J, the junction contained 7 bases not matched to a gene. CDR3 size: 16 residues. The V gene's germline CDR1 is SNHLY and CDR2 FYNNEI.

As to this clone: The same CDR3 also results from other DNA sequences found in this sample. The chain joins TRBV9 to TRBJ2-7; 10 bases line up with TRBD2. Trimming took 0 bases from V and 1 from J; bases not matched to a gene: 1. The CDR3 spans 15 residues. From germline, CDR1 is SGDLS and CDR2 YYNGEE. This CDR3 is CASSVGTSGSYEQYF. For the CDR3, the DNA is TGTGCCAGCAGCGTAGGGACTAGCGGTTCCTACGAGCAGTACTTC.

The CDR3 loop is CASNPDRAGTEAFF. The CDR3, as DNA: TGTGCCAGTAACCCGGACAGGGCGGGAACTGAAGCTTTCTTT. The chain is built from TRBV19 and TRBJ1-1, with 8 bases matching TRBD1. Germline CDR1 reads LNHDA; CDR2 reads SQIVND (reference sequence). Trimming at V came to 7 bases and at J to 5 bases, leaving 9 bases not matched to a gene. The CDR3 length is 14 residues.

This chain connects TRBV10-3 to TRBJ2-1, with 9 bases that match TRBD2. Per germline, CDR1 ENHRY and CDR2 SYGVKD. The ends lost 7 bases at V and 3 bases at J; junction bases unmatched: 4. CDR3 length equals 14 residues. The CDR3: CAINIAGDYNEQFF. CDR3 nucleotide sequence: TGTGCCATCAACATAGCGGGAGACTACAATGAGCAGTTCTTC.

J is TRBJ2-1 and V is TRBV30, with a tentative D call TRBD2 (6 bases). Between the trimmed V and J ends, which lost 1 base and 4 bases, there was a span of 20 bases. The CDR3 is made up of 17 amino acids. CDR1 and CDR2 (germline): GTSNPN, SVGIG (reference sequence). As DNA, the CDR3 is TGTGCCTGGAGTGCCCTCCGGGCCGGGAGAGGGTACAATGAGCAGTTCTTC. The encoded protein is CAWSALRAGRGYNEQFF.

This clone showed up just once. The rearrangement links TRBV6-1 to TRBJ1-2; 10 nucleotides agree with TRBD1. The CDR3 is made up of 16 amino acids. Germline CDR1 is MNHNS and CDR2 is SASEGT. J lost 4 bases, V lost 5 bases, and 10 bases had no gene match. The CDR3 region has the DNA TGTGCCAGCAGTAAAGACAGGACAGGGGGATTCTATGGCTACACCTTC. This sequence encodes CASSKDRTGGFYGYTF.

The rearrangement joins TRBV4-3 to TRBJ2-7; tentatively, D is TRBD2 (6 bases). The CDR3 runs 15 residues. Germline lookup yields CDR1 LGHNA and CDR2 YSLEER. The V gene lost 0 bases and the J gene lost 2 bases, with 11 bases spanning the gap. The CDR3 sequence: CASSQDLLAAYEQYF. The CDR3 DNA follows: TGCGCCAGCAGCCAAGATCTATTAGCGGCCTACGAGCAGTACTTC.

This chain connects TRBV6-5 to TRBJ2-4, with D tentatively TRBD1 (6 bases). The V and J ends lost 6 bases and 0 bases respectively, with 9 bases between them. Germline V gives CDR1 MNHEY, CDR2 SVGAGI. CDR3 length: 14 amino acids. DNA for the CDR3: TGTGCCAGCAGAGAGGACAGAGCCAAAAACATTCAGTACTTC. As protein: CASREDRAKNIQYF.